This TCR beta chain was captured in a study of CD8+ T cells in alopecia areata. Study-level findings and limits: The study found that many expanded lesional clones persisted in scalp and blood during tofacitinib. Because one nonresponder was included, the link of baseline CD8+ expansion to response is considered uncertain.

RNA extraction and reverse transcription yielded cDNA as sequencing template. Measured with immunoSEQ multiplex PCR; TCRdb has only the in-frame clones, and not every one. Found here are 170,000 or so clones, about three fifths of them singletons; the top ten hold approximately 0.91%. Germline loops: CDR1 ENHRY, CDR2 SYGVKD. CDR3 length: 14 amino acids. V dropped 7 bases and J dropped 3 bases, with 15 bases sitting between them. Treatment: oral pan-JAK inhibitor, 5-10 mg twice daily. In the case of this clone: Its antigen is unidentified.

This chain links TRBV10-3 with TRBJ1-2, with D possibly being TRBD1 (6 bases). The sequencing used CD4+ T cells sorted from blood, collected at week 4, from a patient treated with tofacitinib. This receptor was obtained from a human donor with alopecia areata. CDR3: CAITRQVGDYGYTF. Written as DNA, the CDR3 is TGTGCCATCACTAGACAGGTCGGGGACTATGGCTACACCTTC.